This T cell receptor beta chain derives from a study of stem cell transplantation in POMP-related autoinflammatory disease. Overall study context: Pre-transplant patients had naive-skewed CD4+ T cells and few CD8+ T cells. General study results and limits: Patients with PRAID showed a restricted number of unique TRB V-J gene pairings.

Some clones are missing from TCRdb's copy, which holds only in-frame ones; the method was immunoSEQ multiplex PCR. The profile shows some 68,000 clones, roughly 88% of them singletons. The germline V and J ends were trimmed by 2 bases and 8 bases, with 9 bases remaining between them. The CDR3 sequence is 11 residues long. In germline, CDR1 is DFQATT, CDR2 SNEGSKA (reference sequence). Prominent immunodeficiency with autoinflammation defined PRAID. About this clone: The antigen is undetermined.

This clonotype originated in a human patient with POMP-related autoinflammation and immune dysregulation (PRAID). Among the T cells, some may be from the graft donor. Sequencing used CD4+ T cells from PBMCs, obtained after stem cell transplantation. The chain has TRBV20-1 and TRBJ1-2; no clear D. The CDR3 DNA sequence: TGCAGTGCTAGACAAGGGAGGGGCTACACCTTC. It codes for CSARQGRGYTF.